Presented here are 30 T cell receptor beta chains from one specimen sequenced in a study of T cells after yellow fever vaccination. TCRdb processed the 5' RACE reads anew with MiXCR; each CDR3 protein has one entry. In the table there are 200,000 to 300,000 distinct CDR3 sequences, less than 9% of which are singletons. The sample consisted of CD4+ T cells sorted from PBMCs, taken 15 days after the yellow fever booster vaccination. The receptors come from a man younger than 40 who received the YFV17D yellow fever vaccine.

This clonotype turned up a few times. V and J are TRBV10-1 and TRBJ1-1; tentatively, D is TRBD1 (5 bases). CDR1 and CDR2 from the germline V gene are WNHNN and SYGVQD (reference sequence). Trimming removed 7 bases from V and 1 base from J, with 10 bases in between. This CDR3 is built from 13 residues. As DNA, the CDR3 is TGCGCCAGCATGGGACCGCCGAACACTGAAGCTTTCTTT. This codes for CASMGPPNTEAFF.

In this sample, this clonotype turned up a few times. The chain joins TRBV11-2 to TRBJ1-1, with D unclear. The CDR3 has 15 residues. V lost 1 base, J lost 2 bases, and 11 bases lay in between. Germline V lookup: CDR1 SGHAT, CDR2 FQNNGV. The CDR3 bases are TGTGCCAGCAGCTTAGTGCTGACGGCAAACACTGAAGCTTTCTTT. This codes for CASSLVLTANTEAFF.

In this sample, this clonotype turned up many times. The DNA for the CDR3 is TGTGCCAGCAGCTCGGGACTAGCGGGAGCAGATACGCAGTATTTT. Translating it yields CASSSGLAGADTQYF. The genes are TRBV7-2 and TRBJ2-3; 14 bases are a match to TRBD2. The CDR3 totals 15 residues. Losses at the gene ends were 4 bases for V and 4 bases for J; bases not matched to a gene: 1. From germline, CDR1 is SGHTA and CDR2 FQGNSA.

V is TRBV29-1 and J is TRBJ2-2, with D uncertain. The CDR3 contains 11 residues. Per the germline V gene, CDR1 is SQVTM and CDR2 is ANQGSEA. V gave up 4 bases and J gave up 4 bases, with 4 bases separating them. CDR3 nucleotides: TGCAGCGTTGGTTTCACCGGGGAGCTGTTTTTT. Amino acid sequence: CSVGFTGELFF.

Regarding this clonotype: A much bigger clone sits one base away, suggesting this may be a read error. The chain couples TRBV5-6 to TRBJ2-1, with a weak D call TRBD2 (6 bases). The CDR3 loop spans 15 amino acids. Germline V gives CDR1 SGHDT, CDR2 YYEEEE. CDR3 sequence reads: CTSSLLAGKDNEQFF. CDR3 DNA sequence: TGTACCAGCAGCTTGCTGGCGGGAAAGGACAATGAGCAGTTCTTC.

The CDR3 DNA reads as TGCAGTGCTTACGTTGGTTTGGATACGCAGTATTTT. Protein sequence: CSAYVGLDTQYF. This chain connects TRBV20-1 to TRBJ2-3; D unclear. The V gene lost 5 bases and the J gene lost 6 bases, with 12 bases spanning the gap. Germline-derived CDR1 and CDR2 are DFQATT and SNEGSKA (reference sequence). This CDR3 spans 12 amino acids.

This chain uses TRBV29-1 with TRBJ2-1; 10 positions agree with TRBD2. CDR1 is SQVTM, CDR2 ANQGSEA, per germline. The CDR3 has 15 amino acids. Germline trimming cut 2 bases from V and 8 bases from J; bases unmatched to any gene: 9. The CDR3 DNA is TGCAGCGTTGAAAGGCTAGCGGGAGATCTAGATGAGCAGTTCTTC. It specifies CSVERLAGDLDEQFF.

This clonotype was found a few times. The chain carries TRBV10-3 and TRBJ2-1; D may be TRBD1 (6 bases). This CDR3 spans 16 amino acids. V was clipped by 2 bases and J by 9 bases, with 20 bases between them. The germline gives CDR1 ENHRY, CDR2 SYGVKD. The CDR3 DNA reads as TGTGCCATCAGTGAGAACAGGGAGTGGACCACTAGTGAGCAGTTCTTC. Protein product: CAISENREWTTSEQFF.

This clonotype has a handful of counts. Here the CDR3 reads CASSILPVSNQPQHF. CDR3 sequence (DNA): TGTGCCAGTAGTATCTTACCGGTTAGCAATCAGCCCCAGCATTTT. The chain couples TRBV19 to TRBJ1-5; unclear D gene. The V gene lost 3 bases and the J gene lost 0 bases, with 9 bases spanning the gap. CDR1 and CDR2 from the germline V gene are LNHDA and SQIVND (reference sequence). This CDR3 is built from 15 residues.

This clonotype was observed a handful of times. The rearrangement joins TRBV5-1 to TRBJ2-7, with 16 bases matching TRBD2. The CDR3 length is 19 residues. CDR1 and CDR2 (germline): SGHRS, YFSETQ. J gave up 2 bases and V 4 bases, and 12 bases lay outside the gene matches. The CDR3 here is CASSPRGLAGGPGTYEQYF. The CDR3 nucleotides are TGCGCCAGCAGCCCTCGGGGACTAGCGGGAGGGCCCGGCACCTACGAGCAGTACTTC. Based on the CDR3 plus reference TRBV5-1 and TRBJ2-7, the full variable domain is KAGVTQTPRYLIKTRGQQVTLSCSPISGHRSVSWYQQTPGQGLQFLFEYFSETQRNKGNFPGRFSGRQFSNSRSEMNVSTLELGDSALYLCASSPRGLAGGPGTYEQYFGPGTRLTVT.

About this clonotype itself: This may come from a read error, since a much larger clone is one base off. The V and J genes are TRBV9 and TRBJ2-7; no definite D call. Looked up from germline, CDR1 is SGDLS and CDR2 is YYNGEE. This CDR3 comprises 14 residues. CDR3 bases: TGTGCCGGCAGCGTCGGCTCGAGCTCCTACGAGCAGTACTTC. Amino acid sequence: CAGSVGSSSYEQYF.

V is TRBV7-2 and J is TRBJ1-1; 8 bases line up with TRBD1. The CDR3 is made up of 15 amino acids. Trimming at V came to 1 base and at J to 6 bases, leaving 7 bases not matched to a gene. Germline V CDR1 and CDR2: SGHTA, FQGNSA. The CDR3 is CASSLGGRGLAEAFF. DNA for the CDR3: TGTGCCAGCAGCTTAGGAGGCAGGGGGCTGGCTGAAGCTTTCTTT.

This clonotype was observed a handful of times. The chain has TRBV10-3 and TRBJ2-3, with no clear D. The V gene lost 10 bases and the J gene lost 2 bases, with 10 bases spanning the gap. The germline CDR1 and CDR2 sequences are ENHRY and SYGVKD. The CDR3 runs 12 residues. CDR3 protein: CATQQNTDTQYF. The CDR3 DNA is TGTGCCACCCAGCAGAACACAGATACGCAGTATTTT.

This clonotype was seen only a few times. V and J are TRBV6-2 or TRBV6-3 and TRBJ2-1; 9 positions agree with TRBD2. Germline CDR1 and CDR2: MNHEY and SVGEGT. CDR3 size: 15 residues. Germline trimming cut 4 bases from V and 7 bases from J; bases unmatched to any gene: 8. Here the CDR3 reads CASSSPSGKVNEQFF. As DNA, the CDR3 is TGTGCCAGCAGTTCCCCTAGCGGGAAGGTTAATGAGCAGTTCTTC.

This clonotype was counted a few times. The genes are TRBV12-3 or TRBV12-4 and TRBJ2-5, with a possible D match to TRBD2 (6 bases). V was pared by 2 bases and J by 5 bases, with 15 bases between. The CDR3 spans 15 residues. This chain's CDR3 is CASSLSLAQGETQYF. The CDR3 coding sequence is TGTGCCAGCAGTTTATCACTAGCCCAAGGGGAGACCCAGTACTTC.

This clonotype was picked up a small number of times. The chain recombines TRBV28 with TRBJ2-6; D ambiguous. V lost 5 bases and J lost 3, with 14 bases in between. The CDR3 contains 16 residues. CDR1 is MDHEN and CDR2 is SYDVKM in the germline V gene. CDR3 nucleotide sequence: TGTGCCAGCAGTCTGCCCAAAGGTAATGGGGCCAACGTCCTGACTTTC. It yields the protein CASSLPKGNGANVLTF.

This clonotype was recorded at least ten times. The chain couples TRBV12-3 or TRBV12-4 to TRBJ2-7, with D perhaps TRBD2 (5 bases). Trimming shortened V by 3 bases and J by 3 bases, and 15 bases separated the two germline ends. This CDR3 is built from 15 residues. CDR3 bases: TGTGCCAGCAGTTTCGGCGACCTTGGAGGCTACGAGCAGTACTTC. It encodes CASSFGDLGGYEQYF.

The chain couples TRBV3-1 to TRBJ2-5, with D possibly being TRBD2 (6 bases). V dropped 3 bases and J dropped 4 bases, with 18 bases sitting between them. The CDR3 runs 16 residues. Germline V CDR1 and CDR2: LGHDT, YNNKEL (reference sequence). The CDR3 DNA follows: TGTGCCAGCAGCCATAAAGCGGAGGAGGGGAGAGAGACCCAGTACTTC. Residues: CASSHKAEEGRETQYF.

This clonotype occurred once. Being one base from a much bigger clone, this may be a read error. This rearrangement joins TRBV6-5 to TRBJ2-5, with 7 nucleotides matching TRBD2. This CDR3 has 11 residues. From germline, CDR1 is MNHEY and CDR2 SVGAGI. The CDR3 coding sequence is TGTGACAGCAGCCCGGGGGGGACCCAGTACTTC. Translating gives CDSSPGGTQYF.

This clonotype appeared many times. The V call is TRBV11-2, the J call TRBJ2-5, with 8 bases aligning to TRBD1. The CDR3 extends over 14 amino acids. The germline V gene encodes CDR1 SGHAT and CDR2 FQNNGV. Germline trimming cut 0 bases from V and 5 bases from J; bases unmatched to any gene: 2. The CDR3 sequence is CASSLEDRVETQYF. Written as DNA, the CDR3 is TGTGCCAGCAGCTTAGAGGACAGGGTGGAGACCCAGTACTTC.

In this sample, this clonotype turned up a few times. The chain links TRBV18 to TRBJ2-6, with TRBD1 matching 9 bases. Germline V gene sequence: CDR1 KGHSH, CDR2 LQKENI. The CDR3 covers 18 residues. V shed 8 bases and J 0 bases; nucleotides not matched to a gene: 11. CDR3 sequence: CASLDGGQGSSGANVLTF. The CDR3 DNA sequence: TGTGCCAGCCTGGACGGGGGACAGGGAAGCTCTGGGGCCAACGTCCTGACTTTC. Full variable domain (remainder filled in from reference TRBV18 and TRBJ2-6): NAGVMQNPRHLVRRRGQEARLRCSPMKGHSHVYWYRQLPEEGLKFMVYLQKENIIDESGMPKERFSAEFPKEGPSILRIQQVVRGDSAAYFCASLDGGQGSSGANVLTFGAGSRLTVL.

The table lists this clonotype with many counts. The rearrangement joins TRBV5-1 to TRBJ2-3; 9 bases are a match to TRBD2. The germline V gene has CDR1 SGHRS and CDR2 YFSETQ. This CDR3 contains 20 residues. The junction had 16 bases not matched to a gene; V was cut back by 1 base and J by 1 base. This chain's CDR3 is CASSLSGTSWLNLGTDTQYF. CDR3 nucleotides: TGCGCCAGCAGCTTGTCTGGGACTAGCTGGTTAAATTTGGGCACAGATACGCAGTATTTT.

The J gene is TRBJ2-7, the V gene TRBV7-3; 8 bases match TRBD2. Per germline, CDR1 SGHTA and CDR2 FQGTGA. The V gene end was trimmed by 6 bases and the J gene end by 4 bases; junction bases not matched to a gene: 11. This CDR3 has 15 residues. The CDR3, as DNA: TGTGCCAGCAGTTCCTCACCGGGACTAGGGTACGAGCAGTACTTC. Translated: CASSSSPGLGYEQYF.

This clonotype appeared many times. V gene TRBV4-2 combines with J gene TRBJ1-5; TRBD1 agrees at 7 bases. With V trimmed by 3 bases and J by 8 bases, 10 bases remained unmatched. The CDR3 runs to 15 residues. Germline values: CDR1 LGHNA, CDR2 YNFKEQ. The CDR3 sequence is CASSQGRQGEEPQHF. The CDR3 nucleotides are TGTGCCAGCAGCCAGGGCAGACAGGGCGAGGAGCCCCAGCATTTT.

This clonotype was recorded a few times. The rearrangement links TRBV21-1 to TRBJ2-2; TRBD1 was called by the table and not checked on the DNA. TRBV21-1 is designated a pseudogene. CDR3 size: 17 residues. The CDR3 region is CASSKVVPGGVTGELFF. For the CDR3, the DNA is TGTGCCAGCAGCAAAGTAGTGCCAGGGGGGGTCACCGGGGAGCTGTTTTTT.

This clonotype was seen more than once but under ten times. The chain couples TRBV19 to TRBJ1-1; 11 bases map to TRBD1. With 5 bases clipped from V and 1 base from J, the junction kept 6 bases outside the gene matches. This CDR3 contains 16 residues. Germline loops: CDR1 LNHDA, CDR2 SQIVND (reference sequence). CDR3 residues: CASSPGQGGRNTEAFF. DNA of the CDR3: TGTGCCAGTAGTCCGGGACAGGGGGGGAGGAACACTGAAGCTTTCTTT.

V gene TRBV21-1 combines with J gene TRBJ1-4; the table calls TRBD1, which could not be checked here. TRBV21-1 is recorded as a pseudogene. This CDR3 comprises 20 residues. CDR3 amino acids: CASSGPRDKGGSTTNEKLFF. CDR3 coding DNA: TGTGCCAGCAGCGGACCGAGGGACAAGGGGGGGTCAACAACTAATGAAAAACTGTTTTTT.

This clonotype was recorded a few times. This chain joins TRBV11-2 and TRBJ1-2; D might be TRBD1 (5 bases). Looked up from germline, CDR1 is SGHAT and CDR2 is FQNNGV. The germline V and J ends were trimmed by 3 bases and 6 bases, with 14 bases remaining between them. The CDR3 totals 14 residues. Written as DNA, the CDR3 is TGTGCCAGCAGCTTCTCACCCAGGGTGGATGGCTACACCTTC. This codes for CASSFSPRVDGYTF.

This clonotype appeared a few times. V usage is TRBV10-3 and J usage is TRBJ2-3; 7 bases align to TRBD1. V gave up 5 bases and J gave up 0 bases; unmatched junction bases: 5. Germline values: CDR1 ENHRY, CDR2 SYGVKD. The length of the CDR3 is 15 residues. CDR3 sequence reads: CAISPGTVSTDTQYF. The CDR3 region has the DNA TGTGCCATCAGTCCAGGGACAGTGAGCACAGATACGCAGTATTTT.

The chain links TRBV7-2 to TRBJ2-1, with a possible D match to TRBD1 (5 bases). The CDR3 has 13 amino acids. The germline V and J ends were trimmed by 5 bases and 4 bases, with 9 bases remaining between them. Germline CDR1 SGHTA, CDR2 FQGNSA. CDR3 in amino acids: CASSLREYNEQFF. CDR3 nucleotide sequence: TGTGCCAGCAGCCTCAGGGAATACAATGAGCAGTTCTTC.